These 13 T cell receptor beta chains came from one sample sequenced in a study of T cells in Graves' hyperthyroidism and ophthalmopathy. Researchers took RNA transcripts and amplified the TCR beta CDR3 regions from them. The TCR CDR3 first-round RT-PCR relied on the HTBI primer set. A single record per CDR3 protein comes from TCRdb applying MiXCR to the multiplex PCR reads. Of 370,000 or so distinct CDR3 sequences listed, approximately 25% were seen once; the top ten hold about 73%. Material for sequencing was blood. These receptors came from a man aged 45-60 years with Graves' hyperthyroidism.

This clonotype was picked up one time. V gene TRBV24-1 combines with J gene TRBJ2-5, with TRBD2 matching over 9 bases. The germline V gene has CDR1 KGHDR and CDR2 SFDVKD. V was clipped by 5 bases and J by 0 bases; unmatched bases: 9. The CDR3 covers 17 residues. The CDR3 sequence: CATSVRLAGQYQETQYF. The CDR3 DNA is TGTGCCACCAGTGTCCGGCTAGCGGGACAGTACCAAGAGACCCAGTACTTC.

This clonotype was recorded many times. The chain combines TRBV7-3 with TRBJ2-3; possible D gene TRBD2, 5 bases. CDR1 is SGHTA and CDR2 is FQGTGA in the germline V gene. The CDR3 is 15 amino acids. Trimming pared 1 base from V and 0 bases from J, leaving 8 bases between. The CDR3 here is CASSLNRGSTDTQYF. For the CDR3, the DNA is TGTGCCAGCAGCTTAAATCGCGGGAGCACAGATACGCAGTATTTT.

In this sample, this clonotype turned up a few times. V and J are TRBV27 and TRBJ1-2; 7 nucleotides line up with TRBD1. Germline trimming cut 0 bases from V and 5 bases from J; bases unmatched to any gene: 9. CDR1 MNHEY and CDR2 SMNVEV come from the germline V gene (reference sequence). This CDR3 is 16 amino acids long. The CDR3 loop is CASSLSIQTGRYGYTF. The CDR3 region has the DNA TGTGCCAGCAGTTTATCCATCCAGACAGGGAGATATGGCTACACCTTC.

This clonotype was seen a few times. The rearrangement uses TRBV6-1 and TRBJ2-7; D is tentatively TRBD1 or TRBD2 (7 bases each). The CDR3 runs to 13 residues. Between the trimmed V and J ends, which lost 5 bases and 6 bases, there was a span of 14 bases. Germline V CDR1 and CDR2: MNHNS, SASEGT. DNA of the CDR3: TGTGCCAGCAGTTTCCAGGGGGGGAGCGAGCAGTACTTC. Translation: CASSFQGGSEQYF.

This clonotype was recorded only once. This chain uses TRBV30 with TRBJ2-6; tentative D call: TRBD2 (5 bases). CDR3 length: 14 amino acids. V shed 1 base and J shed 2 bases, with 6 bases lying between them. In germline, CDR1 is GTSNPN, CDR2 SVGIG (reference sequence). CDR3 residues: CAWSGGTGANVLTF. CDR3 DNA sequence: TGTGCCTGGAGTGGAGGGACTGGGGCCAACGTCCTGACTTTC.

In its sample, this clonotype was seen many times. V and J are TRBV6-5 and TRBJ2-5; unclear D gene. Germline CDR1 is MNHEY and CDR2 is SVGAGI. Trimming took off 0 bases at V and 3 bases at J, with 8 bases between the two ends. This CDR3 region has 14 residues. CDR3 DNA: TGTGCCAGCAGTTACTCCGACTCAGAAGAGACCCAGTACTTC. The encoded protein is CASSYSDSEETQYF.

The chain employs TRBV5-1 and TRBJ2-1, with 8 bases aligning to TRBD1. V lost 0 bases and J lost 4; bases outside the gene matches: 6. The length of the CDR3 is 16 residues. Germline CDR1 SGHRS, CDR2 YFSETQ. CDR3 bases: TGCGCCAGCAGCTTGGGAGGGACAGGCTATTACAATGAGCAGTTCTTC. It codes for CASSLGGTGYYNEQFF.

This clonotype was picked up many times. The rearrangement links TRBV2 to TRBJ2-5; TRBD1 matches 7 bases. V shed 10 bases and J 1 base; nucleotides not matched to a gene: 12. CDR3 size: 15 residues. Per germline, CDR1 SNHLY and CDR2 FYNNEI. In DNA, the CDR3 is TGTGCCACTACCGGGACAGCAATAGCCCAAGAGACCCAGTACTTC. Protein sequence: CATTGTAIAQETQYF.

In the case of this clonotype: Relative to the germline gene, one junction end is altered; a read error may explain this. The V gene is TRBV19, the J gene TRBJ2-3; possible D gene TRBD2, 6 bases. Germline V lookup: CDR1 LNHDA, CDR2 SQIVND (reference sequence). There are 14 residues in the CDR3. In DNA form, the CDR3 reads TGTGCCAGTAGTTTAGAGCGGGCCCCAGATACGCAGTATTTT. Translation: CASSLERAPDTQYF.

V usage is TRBV20-1 and J usage is TRBJ2-5; 8 bases match TRBD2. The CDR3 spans 14 residues. Germline trimming cut 3 bases from V and 2 bases from J; bases unmatched to any gene: 5. Germline V gene sequence: CDR1 DFQATT, CDR2 SNEGSKA (reference sequence). The CDR3 sequence: CSARGGRPQETQYF. The CDR3 DNA follows: TGCAGTGCTAGGGGCGGGAGGCCACAAGAGACCCAGTACTTC.

This clonotype was counted only a few times. J is TRBJ2-3 and V is TRBV13; 8 nucleotides align to TRBD1. V was pared by 5 bases and J by 0 bases, with 13 bases of the junction left unmatched. This CDR3 region has 18 residues. Per the germline V gene, CDR1 is PRHDT and CDR2 is FYEKMQ (reference sequence). CDR3 in DNA: TGTGCCAGCAGCCCCCGGACAGGGACAACGGCTAGCACAGATACGCAGTATTTT. Amino acids: CASSPRTGTTASTDTQYF. Based on the CDR3 plus reference TRBV13 and TRBJ2-3, the full variable domain is AAGVIQSPRHLIKEKRETATLKCYPIPRHDTVYWYQQGPGQDPQFLISFYEKMQSDKGSIPDRFSAQQFSDYHSELNMSSLELGDSALYFCASSPRTGTTASTDTQYFGPGTRLTVL.

V is TRBV5-1 and J is TRBJ2-3, with TRBD2 as a possible D gene (6 bases). The germline CDR1 and CDR2 sequences are SGHRS and YFSETQ. V dropped 2 bases and J dropped 4 bases, with 11 bases sitting between them. The CDR3 contains 14 residues. CDR3 nucleotides: TGCGCCAGCAGCTTTGACGGGAGTTCAGATACGCAGTATTTT. Its translation is CASSFDGSSDTQYF. Filled out from reference TRBV5-1 and TRBJ2-3, the complete variable domain reads KAGVTQTPRYLIKTRGQQVTLSCSPISGHRSVSWYQQTPGQGLQFLFEYFSETQRNKGNFPGRFSGRQFSNSRSEMNVSTLELGDSALYLCASSFDGSSDTQYFGPGTRLTVL.

This clonotype has just a few counts. The chain couples TRBV27 to TRBJ1-2; no firm D call. Trimming took 5 bases from V and 4 from J, leaving 8 bases between them. The CDR3 sequence is 12 residues long. Germline V CDR1 and CDR2: MNHEY, SMNVEV (reference sequence). The CDR3 loop reads CASSPGPYGYTF. The CDR3 DNA sequence: TGTGCCAGCAGTCCCGGGCCCTATGGCTACACCTTC.